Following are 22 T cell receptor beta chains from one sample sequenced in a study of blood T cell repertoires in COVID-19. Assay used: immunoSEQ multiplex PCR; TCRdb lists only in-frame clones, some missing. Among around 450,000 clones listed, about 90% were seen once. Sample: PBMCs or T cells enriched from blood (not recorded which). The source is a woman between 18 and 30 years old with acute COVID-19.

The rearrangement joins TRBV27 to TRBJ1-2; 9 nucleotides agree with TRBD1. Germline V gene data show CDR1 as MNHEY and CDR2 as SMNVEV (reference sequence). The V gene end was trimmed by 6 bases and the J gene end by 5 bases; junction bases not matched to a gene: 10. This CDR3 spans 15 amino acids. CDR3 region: CASSTPGTGKYGYTF. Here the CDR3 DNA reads TGTGCCAGCAGCACGCCGGGGACAGGGAAGTATGGCTACACCTTC.

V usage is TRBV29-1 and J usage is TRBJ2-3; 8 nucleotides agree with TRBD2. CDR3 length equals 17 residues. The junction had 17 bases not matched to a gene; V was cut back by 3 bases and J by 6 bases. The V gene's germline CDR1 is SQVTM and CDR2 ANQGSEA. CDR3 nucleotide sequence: TGCAGCGTTGATTCCCCCGGGAGGGCCGGCACACAGGATACGCAGTATTTT. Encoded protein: CSVDSPGRAGTQDTQYF.

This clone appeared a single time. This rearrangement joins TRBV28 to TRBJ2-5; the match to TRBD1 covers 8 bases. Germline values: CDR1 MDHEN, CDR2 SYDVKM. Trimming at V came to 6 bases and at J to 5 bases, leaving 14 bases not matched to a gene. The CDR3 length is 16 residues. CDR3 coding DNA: TGTGCCAGCAGCCAGACCCGACAGGGGATAAAGGAGACCCAGTACTTC. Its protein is CASSQTRQGIKETQYF.

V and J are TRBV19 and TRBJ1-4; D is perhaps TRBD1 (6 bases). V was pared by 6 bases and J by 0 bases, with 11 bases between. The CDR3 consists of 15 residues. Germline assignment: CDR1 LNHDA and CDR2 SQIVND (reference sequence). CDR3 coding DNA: TGTGCCAGTAGAGCCGGACAGTCAACTAATGAAAAACTGTTTTTT. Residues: CASRAGQSTNEKLFF.

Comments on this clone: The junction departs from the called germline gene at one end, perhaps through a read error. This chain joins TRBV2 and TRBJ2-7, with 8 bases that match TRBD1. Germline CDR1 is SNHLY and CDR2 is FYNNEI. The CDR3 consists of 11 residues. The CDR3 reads CASSEWTGSFF. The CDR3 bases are TGTGCCAGCAGTGAGTGGACAGGGTCGTTCTTC. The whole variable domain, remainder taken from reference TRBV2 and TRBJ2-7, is EPEVTQTPSHQVTQMGQEVILRCVPISNHLYFYWYRQILGQKVEFLVSFYNNEISEKSEIFDDQFSVERPDGSNFTLKIRSTKLEDSAMYFCASSEWTGSFFGPGTRLTVT.

The CDR3 region is CAWSLRDRDGFF. CDR3 nucleotides: TGTGCCTGGAGTCTTCGGGACAGGGATGGGTTCTTC. J is TRBJ2-1 and V is TRBV30, with 9 bases identical to TRBD1. CDR1 and CDR2 (germline): GTSNPN, SVGIG (reference sequence). Unmatched junction bases numbered 8, after V lost 2 bases and J lost 15 bases. The CDR3 is 12 residues long.

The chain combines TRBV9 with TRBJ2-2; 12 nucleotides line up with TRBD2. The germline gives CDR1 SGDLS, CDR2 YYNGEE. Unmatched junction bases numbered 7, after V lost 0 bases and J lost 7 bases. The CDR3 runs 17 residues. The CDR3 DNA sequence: TGTGCCAGCAGCGTAGTCCCGGGACTAGCGGGTGGCGGGGAGCTGTTTTTT. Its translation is CASSVVPGLAGGGELFF. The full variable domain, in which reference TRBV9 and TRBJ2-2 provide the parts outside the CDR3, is DSGVTQTPKHLITATGQRVTLRCSPRSGDLSVYWYQQSLDQGLQFLIQYYNGEERAKGNILERFSAQQFPDLHSELNLSSLELGDSALYFCASSVVPGLAGGGELFFGEGSRLTVL.

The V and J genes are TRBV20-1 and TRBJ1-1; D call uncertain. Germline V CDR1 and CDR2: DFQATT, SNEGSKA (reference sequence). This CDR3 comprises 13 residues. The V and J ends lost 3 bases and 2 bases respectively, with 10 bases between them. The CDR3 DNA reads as TGCAGTGCTAGTTGGCCTGATAACACTGAAGCTTTCTTT. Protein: CSASWPDNTEAFF.

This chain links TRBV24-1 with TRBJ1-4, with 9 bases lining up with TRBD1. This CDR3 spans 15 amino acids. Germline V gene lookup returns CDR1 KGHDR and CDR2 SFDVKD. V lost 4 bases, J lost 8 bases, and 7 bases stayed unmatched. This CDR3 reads CATSDTGTGNEKLFF. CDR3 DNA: TGTGCCACCAGTGACACCGGGACAGGGAACGAAAAACTGTTTTTT.

DNA of the CDR3: TGTGCCAGCAGCGCCTGGACAGAACCGAATGAAAAACTGTTTTTT. It codes for CASSAWTEPNEKLFF. The chain carries TRBV9 and TRBJ1-4; D is perhaps TRBD1 (6 bases). Germline V gene sequence: CDR1 SGDLS, CDR2 YYNGEE. The CDR3 consists of 15 residues. V lost 3 bases and J lost 5, with 14 bases in between.

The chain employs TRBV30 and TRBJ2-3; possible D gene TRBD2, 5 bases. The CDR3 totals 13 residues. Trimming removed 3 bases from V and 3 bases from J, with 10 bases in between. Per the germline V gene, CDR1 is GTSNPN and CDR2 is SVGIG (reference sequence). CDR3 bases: TGTGCCTGGAGCTTCGGGGTAACAGATACGCAGTATTTT. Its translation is CAWSFGVTDTQYF. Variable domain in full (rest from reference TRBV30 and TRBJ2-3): SQTIHQWPATLVQPVGSPLSLECTVEGTSNPNLYWYRQAAGRGLQLLFYSVGIGQISSEVPQNLSASRPQDRQFILSSKKLLLSDSGFYLCAWSFGVTDTQYFGPGTRLTVL.

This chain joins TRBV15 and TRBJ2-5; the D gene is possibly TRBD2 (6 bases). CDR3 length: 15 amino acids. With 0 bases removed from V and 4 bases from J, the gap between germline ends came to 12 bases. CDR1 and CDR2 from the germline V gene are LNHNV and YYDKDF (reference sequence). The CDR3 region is CATSRETRGGETQYF. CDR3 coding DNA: TGTGCCACCAGCAGAGAGACGCGGGGTGGAGAGACCCAGTACTTC.

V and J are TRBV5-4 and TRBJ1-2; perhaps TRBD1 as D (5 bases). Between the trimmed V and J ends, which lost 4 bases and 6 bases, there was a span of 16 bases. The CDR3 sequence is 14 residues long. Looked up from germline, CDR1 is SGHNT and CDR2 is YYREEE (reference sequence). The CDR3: CASSPGTPRHGYTF. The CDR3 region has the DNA TGTGCCAGCAGCCCCGGGACTCCTAGACATGGCTACACCTTC.

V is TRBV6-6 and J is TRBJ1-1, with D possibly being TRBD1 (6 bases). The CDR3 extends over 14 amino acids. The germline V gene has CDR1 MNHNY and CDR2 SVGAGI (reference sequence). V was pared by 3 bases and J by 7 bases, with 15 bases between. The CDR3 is CASSYETGALEAFF. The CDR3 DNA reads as TGTGCCAGCAGTTATGAGACAGGCGCCCTTGAAGCTTTCTTT.

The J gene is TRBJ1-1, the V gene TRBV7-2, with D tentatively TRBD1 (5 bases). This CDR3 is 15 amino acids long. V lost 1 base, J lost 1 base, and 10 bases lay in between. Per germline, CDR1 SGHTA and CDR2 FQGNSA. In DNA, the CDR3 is TGTGCCAGCAGCTTAGTCGGGGGACCGAACACTGAAGCTTTCTTT. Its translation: CASSLVGGPNTEAFF.

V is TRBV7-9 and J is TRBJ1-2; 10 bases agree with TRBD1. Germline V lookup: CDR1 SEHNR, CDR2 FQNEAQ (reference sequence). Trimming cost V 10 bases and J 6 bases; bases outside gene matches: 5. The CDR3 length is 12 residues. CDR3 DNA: TGTGCCACCAGACAGGGGGCGGATGGCTACACCTTC. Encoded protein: CATRQGADGYTF.

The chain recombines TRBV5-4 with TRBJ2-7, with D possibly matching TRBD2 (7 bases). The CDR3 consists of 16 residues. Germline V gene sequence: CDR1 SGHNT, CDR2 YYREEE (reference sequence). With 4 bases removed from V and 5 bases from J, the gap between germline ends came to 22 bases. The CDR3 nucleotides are TGTGCCAGCAGCCGGGAGGTCCAGGACAGAAGCCACGAGCAGTACTTC. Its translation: CASSREVQDRSHEQYF.

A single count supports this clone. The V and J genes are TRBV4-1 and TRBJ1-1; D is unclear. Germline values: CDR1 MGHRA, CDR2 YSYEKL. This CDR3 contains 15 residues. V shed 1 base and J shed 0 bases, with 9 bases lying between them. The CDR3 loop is CASSQVGLLNTEAFF. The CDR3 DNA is TGCGCCAGCAGCCAAGTCGGACTGTTGAACACTGAAGCTTTCTTT.

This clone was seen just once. CDR3 region: CASGQETGDTDTQYF. The CDR3, as DNA: TGTGCTAGTGGTCAAGAGACAGGGGACACAGATACGCAGTATTTT. The V and J genes are TRBV12-5 and TRBJ2-3; 8 positions agree with TRBD1. The CDR3 spans 15 residues. Germline V lookup: CDR1 LGHNT, CDR2 FRNRAP. V shed 5 bases and J 2 bases; nucleotides not matched to a gene: 6.

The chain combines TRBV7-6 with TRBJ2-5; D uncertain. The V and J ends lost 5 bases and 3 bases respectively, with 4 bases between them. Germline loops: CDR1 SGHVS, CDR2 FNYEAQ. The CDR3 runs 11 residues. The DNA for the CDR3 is TGTGCCAGCAGCCCAAAAGAGACCCAGTACTTC. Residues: CASSPKETQYF.

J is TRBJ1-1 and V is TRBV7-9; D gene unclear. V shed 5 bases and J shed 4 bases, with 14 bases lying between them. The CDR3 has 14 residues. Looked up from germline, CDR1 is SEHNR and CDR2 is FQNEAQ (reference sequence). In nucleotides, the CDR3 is TGTGCCAGCAGCCCCCAAGGGAGAACCACTGAAGCTTTCTTT. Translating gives CASSPQGRTTEAFF.

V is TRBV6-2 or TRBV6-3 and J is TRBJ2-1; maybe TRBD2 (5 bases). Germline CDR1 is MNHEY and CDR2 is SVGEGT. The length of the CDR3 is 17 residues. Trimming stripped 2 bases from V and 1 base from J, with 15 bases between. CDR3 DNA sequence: TGTGCCAGCAGTTACCAGAGACTAACCTCGTCCTACAATGAGCAGTTCTTC. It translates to CASSYQRLTSSYNEQFF.